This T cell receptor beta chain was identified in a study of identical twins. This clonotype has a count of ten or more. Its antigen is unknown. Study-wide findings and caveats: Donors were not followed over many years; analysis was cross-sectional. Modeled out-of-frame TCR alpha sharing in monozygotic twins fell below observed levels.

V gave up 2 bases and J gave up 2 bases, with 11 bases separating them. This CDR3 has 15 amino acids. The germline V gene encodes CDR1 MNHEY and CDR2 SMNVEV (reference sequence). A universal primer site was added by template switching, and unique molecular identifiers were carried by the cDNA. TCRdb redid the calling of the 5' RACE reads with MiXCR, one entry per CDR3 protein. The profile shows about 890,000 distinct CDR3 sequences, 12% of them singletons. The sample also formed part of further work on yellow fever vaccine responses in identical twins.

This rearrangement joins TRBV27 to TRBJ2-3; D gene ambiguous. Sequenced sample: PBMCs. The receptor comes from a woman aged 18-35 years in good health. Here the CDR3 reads CASSLAGRLTDTQYF. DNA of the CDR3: TGTGCCAGCAGTTTAGCTGGTCGGCTCACAGATACGCAGTATTTT.